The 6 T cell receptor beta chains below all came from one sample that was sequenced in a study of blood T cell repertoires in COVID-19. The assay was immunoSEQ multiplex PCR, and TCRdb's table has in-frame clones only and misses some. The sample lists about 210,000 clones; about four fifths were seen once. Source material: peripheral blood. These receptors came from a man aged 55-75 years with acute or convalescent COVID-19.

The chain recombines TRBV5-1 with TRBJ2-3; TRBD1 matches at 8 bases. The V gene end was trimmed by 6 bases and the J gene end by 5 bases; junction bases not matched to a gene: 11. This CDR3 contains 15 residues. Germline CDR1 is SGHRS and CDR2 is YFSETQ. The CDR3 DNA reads TGCGCCAGCACCATCGGACAGGGACGGGGAGATACGCAGTATTTT. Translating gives CASTIGQGRGDTQYF. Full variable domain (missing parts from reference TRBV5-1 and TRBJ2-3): KAGVTQTPRYLIKTRGQQVTLSCSPISGHRSVSWYQQTPGQGLQFLFEYFSETQRNKGNFPGRFSGRQFSNSRSEMNVSTLELGDSALYLCASTIGQGRGDTQYFGPGTRLTVL.

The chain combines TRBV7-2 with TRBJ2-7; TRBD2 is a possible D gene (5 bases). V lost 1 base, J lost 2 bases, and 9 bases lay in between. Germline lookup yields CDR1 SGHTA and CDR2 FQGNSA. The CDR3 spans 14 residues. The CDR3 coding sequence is TGTGCCAGCAGCTTAGGGGTGAGGGCCTACGAGCAGTACTTC. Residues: CASSLGVRAYEQYF.

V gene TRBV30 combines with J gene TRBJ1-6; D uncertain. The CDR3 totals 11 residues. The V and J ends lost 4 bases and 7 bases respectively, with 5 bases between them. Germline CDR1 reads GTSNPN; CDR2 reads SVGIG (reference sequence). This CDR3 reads CAWIKNSPLHF. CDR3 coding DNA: TGTGCCTGGATCAAAAATTCACCCCTCCACTTT.

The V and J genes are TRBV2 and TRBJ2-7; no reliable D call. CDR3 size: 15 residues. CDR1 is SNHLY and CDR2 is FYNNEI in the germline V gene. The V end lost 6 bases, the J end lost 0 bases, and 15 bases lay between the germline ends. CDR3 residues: CASSPSRSFSYEQYF. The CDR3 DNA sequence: TGTGCCAGCAGCCCAAGTCGAAGCTTCTCCTACGAGCAGTACTTC.

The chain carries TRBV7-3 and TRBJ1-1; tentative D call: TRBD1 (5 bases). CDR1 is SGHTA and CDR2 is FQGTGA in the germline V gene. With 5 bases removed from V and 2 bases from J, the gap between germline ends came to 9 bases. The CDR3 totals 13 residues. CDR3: CASSIGTNTEAFF. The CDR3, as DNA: TGTGCCAGCAGCATAGGGACTAACACTGAAGCTTTCTTT.

CDR3 sequence: CASSATANYGYTF. The CDR3 DNA is TGTGCCAGCAGCGCAACAGCTAACTATGGCTACACCTTC. This chain connects TRBV9 to TRBJ1-2; D ambiguous. CDR3 length: 13 amino acids. Trimming removed 3 bases at V and 0 bases at J, with 6 bases between. Germline CDR1 is SGDLS and CDR2 is YYNGEE.